The present T cell receptor (beta chain) was sequenced within a study of response to subunit inactivated influenza vaccine. V lost 5 bases, J lost 1 base, and 10 bases stayed unmatched. The CDR3 contains 16 residues. In germline, CDR1 is DFQATT, CDR2 SNEGSKA (reference sequence). TCRdb ran MiXCR on the RT-PCR reads and lists one entry per CDR3 protein. The sample includes 150,000 to 200,000 distinct CDR3 sequences, approximately 11% of them seen just once. Study-wide points: Each seasonal influenza vaccination recruits few new T cells, the authors suggested.

This clonotype has more than one count but fewer than ten. Its specificity is not known. The sequence came from a man over 45 who received an inactivated influenza vaccine. The sequences come from non-naive T cells sorted from PBMCs, collected 40 to 50 days after vaccination. V and J are TRBV20-1 and TRBJ2-2; the match to TRBD2 covers 7 bases. The CDR3 DNA sequence: TGCAGTGCTCCCAACTGGGGCGGGAGGAACACCGGGGAGCTGTTTTTT. It is translated as CSAPNWGGRNTGELFF.